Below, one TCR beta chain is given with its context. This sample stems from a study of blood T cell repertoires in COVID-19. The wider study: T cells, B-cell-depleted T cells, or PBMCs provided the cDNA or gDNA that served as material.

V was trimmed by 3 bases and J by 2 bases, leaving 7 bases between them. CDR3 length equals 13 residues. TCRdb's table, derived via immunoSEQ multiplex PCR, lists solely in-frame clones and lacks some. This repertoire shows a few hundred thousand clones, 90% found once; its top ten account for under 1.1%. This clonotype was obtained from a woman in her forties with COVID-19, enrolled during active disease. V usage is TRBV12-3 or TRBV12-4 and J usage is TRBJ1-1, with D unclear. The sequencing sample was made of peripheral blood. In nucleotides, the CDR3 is TGTGCCAGCAGTTTCCAGGAAAACACTGAAGCTTTCTTT. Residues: CASSFQENTEAFF.